Sequencing of this TCR beta chain was carried out in a study of blood T cell repertoires in COVID-19. Across the whole study: Acute-phase and convalescent COVID-19 samples originated in the United States, Italy and Spain.

V was pared by 2 bases and J by 5 bases, with 12 bases of the junction left unmatched. Germline V CDR1 and CDR2: SGHRS, YFSETQ. CDR3 size: 16 residues. The authors' processing: Reference gene primers were amplified, and this amplification served to estimate nucleated cell counts. The repertoire was sequenced with immunoSEQ multiplex PCR; TCRdb's copy has only in-frame clones and lacks some. From that table come the V and J calls and clone size; the DNA was used to work out D and trimming. Of about 170,000 clones in the sample, 86% were seen once. The specimen was peripheral blood. The TCR was taken from a man aged 65 to 85 with acute or convalescent COVID-19. V usage is TRBV5-1 and J usage is TRBJ2-5, with 7 bases that match TRBD2. The CDR3 sequence is CASSLTVAGVYETQYF. CDR3 DNA: TGCGCCAGCAGCTTAACGGTGGCGGGGGTTTACGAGACCCAGTACTTC.